Below, one T cell receptor beta chain is given with its context. The antigen remains undetermined. A read error may produce the germline difference seen at one junction end. Profiling of TCR beta VDJ combinations and CDR3 sequences used genomic DNA as template. Each CDR3 protein gets one entry after TCRdb re-called the reads with MiXCR. This table holds around 220,000 distinct CDR3 sequences, about half found once. The data stem from a study of CD8+CD57+ T cells in acquired aplastic anemia. Whole-study results and caveats: Controls and patients did not differ significantly in CD8+ Simpson's diversity.

CDR3 length: 13 amino acids. From germline, CDR1 is SGHRS and CDR2 YFSETQ. Flow cytometry had shown expanded CD8+CD57+ cells in the patients chosen for sequencing. In all patients, the disease was severe acquired aplastic anemia. Blood was sampled before the patients had received any therapy. Input material: sorted CD4+, CD8+, or CD8+CD57+ T cells (not recorded which) from PBMCs. This chain connects TRBV5-1 to TRBJ1-2; D not certain. This clonotype originated in a human donor with aplastic anemia. CDR3: CARFKPYYYGYTF. CDR3 coding DNA: TGTGCCAGGTTTAAACCGTATTACTATGGCTACACCTTC.